Each of the 22 T cell receptor beta chains below was sequenced from the same sample in a study of blood T cells in healthy people across ages. For the second PCR, which ran for about 6 to 11 cycles, a sample-barcoded 5' primer and a J-beta primer mix were used. MiXCR, applied by TCRdb to the 5' RACE reads, yields one record per CDR3 protein. The top ten hold under 10% of the sample, which has some 760,000 distinct CDR3 sequences, about 25% seen once. The same data also contributed to another study, on T cells of mothers and their children.

The sequenced sample was blood. The receptors derive from a boy younger than 18 in good health.

This clonotype was counted between two and nine times. The gene calls are TRBV12-3 or TRBV12-4 and TRBJ2-5, with 9 bases that match TRBD2. With V trimmed by 10 bases and J by 0 bases, 6 bases remained unmatched. The CDR3 runs to 14 residues. CDR3 nucleotides: TGTGCCATTAGCGGGGGAGAGAACCAAGAGACCCAGTACTTC. It specifies CAISGGENQETQYF.

The chain employs TRBV12-3 or TRBV12-4 and TRBJ2-2; D possibly matches TRBD1 or TRBD2 (6 bases each). V lost 4 bases and J lost 0, with 12 bases in between. This CDR3 has 16 residues. The CDR3 loop reads CASSYLGGSNTGELFF. CDR3 nucleotide sequence: TGTGCCAGCAGTTATCTGGGGGGCTCGAACACCGGGGAGCTGTTTTTT.

This chain links TRBV12-3 or TRBV12-4 with TRBJ2-1; D unresolved. The CDR3 totals 12 residues. V was shortened by 0 bases and J by 12 bases, with 9 bases between the two germline ends. Written as DNA, the CDR3 is TGTGCCAGCAGTTTAGCGATCGATGGGCAGTTCTTC. Protein product: CASSLAIDGQFF.

This clonotype was detected a few times. V usage is TRBV5-1 and J usage is TRBJ2-5; 8 positions agree with TRBD2. Germline-derived CDR1 and CDR2 are SGHRS and YFSETQ. The V gene end was trimmed by 4 bases and the J gene end by 3 bases; junction bases not matched to a gene: 20. This CDR3 is 19 amino acids long. CDR3 sequence reads: CASSHTLSDGLALEETQYF. CDR3 bases: TGCGCCAGCAGCCACACACTTTCCGATGGACTAGCCTTAGAAGAGACCCAGTACTTC.

V gene TRBV20-1 combines with J gene TRBJ2-7; possibly TRBD1 or TRBD2 for D (5 bases each). Trimming pared 6 bases from V and 2 bases from J, leaving 14 bases between. Germline V gene sequence: CDR1 DFQATT, CDR2 SNEGSKA (reference sequence). The CDR3 spans 13 residues. CDR3: CSAYGAGTYEQYF. The DNA for the CDR3 is TGCAGTGCCTACGGGGCGGGTACCTACGAGCAGTACTTC.

V and J are TRBV9 and TRBJ2-1; tentative D call: TRBD1 (6 bases). The CDR3 has 16 residues. Deletions cut 3 bases from V and 3 bases from J, with 16 bases between. Germline values: CDR1 SGDLS, CDR2 YYNGEE. The CDR3 reads CASSDTGSLLYNEQFF. The CDR3 region has the DNA TGTGCCAGCAGCGATACAGGGTCCTTACTCTACAATGAGCAGTTCTTC.

The chain combines TRBV2 with TRBJ1-4; tentatively, D is TRBD1 (6 bases). Looked up from germline, CDR1 is SNHLY and CDR2 is FYNNEI. Between the trimmed V and J ends, which lost 7 bases and 0 bases, there was a span of 15 bases. The CDR3 covers 16 residues. CDR3 in DNA: TGTGCCAGCACCATACAGGGCACTGCAACTAATGAAAAACTGTTTTTT. Residues: CASTIQGTATNEKLFF.

V is TRBV7-9 and J is TRBJ1-1; D perhaps matches TRBD1 (5 bases). The CDR3 consists of 13 residues. Trimming removed 1 base at V and 8 bases at J, with 11 bases between. Germline V gene sequence: CDR1 SEHNR, CDR2 FQNEAQ (reference sequence). CDR3 sequence reads: CASSLEPGTEAFF. The CDR3 DNA reads TGTGCCAGCAGCTTAGAGCCGGGGACCGAAGCTTTCTTT.

This chain uses TRBV20-1 with TRBJ2-3; D is possibly TRBD2 (5 bases). This CDR3 is built from 13 residues. Germline-derived CDR1 and CDR2 are DFQATT and SNEGSKA (reference sequence). Trimming took off 6 bases at V and 2 bases at J, with 12 bases between the two ends. CDR3 residues: CSASPGTTDTQYF. The DNA for the CDR3 is TGCAGTGCGAGTCCGGGAACCACAGATACGCAGTATTTT.

This clonotype was observed a few times. The J gene is TRBJ2-7, the V gene TRBV29-1; 14 nucleotides match TRBD2. Germline V gene sequence: CDR1 SQVTM, CDR2 ANQGSEA. Trimming at V came to 8 bases and at J to 7 bases, leaving 7 bases not matched to a gene. The CDR3 is 13 residues long. The CDR3 DNA reads as TGCAGCATTCGACTAGCGGGGGGGCGGGAGCAGTACTTC. This codes for CSIRLAGGREQYF.

V and J are TRBV20-1 and TRBJ1-1; the match to TRBD1 covers 8 bases. Per the germline V gene, CDR1 is DFQATT and CDR2 is SNEGSKA (reference sequence). J was trimmed by 1 base and V by 1 base; bases with no gene match: 5. The CDR3 is 15 amino acids. The CDR3 DNA follows: TGCAGTGCTAGAGGCTCGACAGGGGCGAACACTGAAGCTTTCTTT. Its protein is CSARGSTGANTEAFF.

This clonotype appeared a few times. The CDR3 protein is CASRPQGLDRNTIYF. Here the CDR3 DNA reads TGTGCCAGCAGACCACAGGGGCTTGATAGAAACACCATATATTTT. V usage is TRBV6-1 and J usage is TRBJ1-3, with TRBD1 identical over 7 bases. The CDR3 covers 15 residues. CDR1 and CDR2 from the germline V gene are MNHNS and SASEGT. V shed 6 bases and J 5 bases; nucleotides not matched to a gene: 10.

This chain uses TRBV14 with TRBJ2-6; D gene ambiguous. Germline assignment: CDR1 SGHDN and CDR2 FVKESK. This CDR3 has 17 residues. The germline V and J ends were trimmed by 2 bases and 0 bases, with 11 bases remaining between them. CDR3 nucleotide sequence: TGTGCCAGCAGCCAAAGAGACGTATACTCTGGGGCCAACGTCCTGACTTTC. Amino acids: CASSQRDVYSGANVLTF.

This clonotype was counted only a few times. This rearrangement joins TRBV5-6 to TRBJ2-1; possible D gene TRBD2, 5 bases. The CDR3 runs to 14 residues. V lost 5 bases to trimming and J lost 8 bases, with 17 bases between them. CDR1 SGHDT and CDR2 YYEEEE come from the germline V gene. CDR3 sequence reads: CASSSTGPGDEQFF. The CDR3 bases are TGTGCCAGCAGTTCGACCGGGCCCGGGGATGAGCAGTTCTTC.

The chain has TRBV7-9 and TRBJ2-7, with a weak D call TRBD1 (5 bases). CDR1 and CDR2 from the germline V gene are SEHNR and FQNEAQ (reference sequence). This CDR3 has 15 residues. V was cut by 2 bases and J by 0 bases, with 11 bases left in between. CDR3 coding DNA: TGTGCCAGCAGCTTAATGATCGACAGCTCCTACGAGCAGTACTTC. Amino acid sequence: CASSLMIDSSYEQYF.

CDR3 sequence: CASSSPQRGNTEAFF. CDR3 coding DNA: TGTGCCAGCAGCTCACCCCAACGTGGGAACACTGAAGCTTTCTTT. The chain couples TRBV11-2 to TRBJ1-1; no firm D call. The V and J ends lost 4 bases and 1 base respectively, with 13 bases between them. Germline loops: CDR1 SGHAT, CDR2 FQNNGV. The CDR3 is 15 amino acids.

This clonotype came up a few times. V is TRBV10-3 and J is TRBJ2-5, with 13 bases lining up with TRBD2. The tail of the sequence fits TRBJ2-7 better, so the J call may be wrong. Germline V CDR1 and CDR2: ENHRY, SYGVKD. The CDR3 is 17 amino acids. The CDR3 bases are TGTGCCATCAGTGAGTCCGGACTAGCGGGAGAAAATTACGAGCAGTACTTC. Amino acids: CAISESGLAGENYEQYF.

In its sample, this clonotype was seen a few times. The chain joins TRBV3-1 to TRBJ1-2, with D perhaps matching TRBD1 (5 bases). The CDR3 sequence is 16 residues long. Germline loops: CDR1 LGHDT, CDR2 YNNKEL (reference sequence). V lost 4 bases and J lost 8, with 23 bases in between. CDR3 nucleotides: TGTGCCAGCAGCCGGGGGGACTTTGGGACGGCGACGGGCTACACCTTC. Translated, it gives CASSRGDFGTATGYTF.

This clonotype has a handful of counts. The chain couples TRBV5-1 to TRBJ2-5; 9 positions agree with TRBD1. The CDR3 totals 15 residues. Unmatched junction bases numbered 7, after V lost 5 bases and J lost 2 bases. Germline V CDR1 and CDR2: SGHRS, YFSETQ. DNA of the CDR3: TGCGCCAGCAGTTCACAGGGGGCCGGACAAGAGACCCAGTACTTC. The encoded protein is CASSSQGAGQETQYF.

This clonotype has ten or more counts. This chain joins TRBV12-3 or TRBV12-4 and TRBJ2-7; D gene uncertain. V lost 5 bases to trimming and J lost 3 bases, with 5 bases between them. This CDR3 contains 11 residues. The CDR3 region has the DNA TGTGCCAGCAGTAACGGCTACGAGCAGTACTTC. It translates to CASSNGYEQYF.

This clonotype was counted a few times. The chain recombines TRBV29-1 with TRBJ2-5, with D possibly TRBD1 on 5 matching bases. The better agreement between TRBJ2-7 and the DNA end casts doubt on the J call. CDR1 and CDR2 from the germline V gene are SQVTM and ANQGSEA. The CDR3 covers 15 residues. The CDR3 sequence is CSVEKLKDTSYEQYF. The CDR3 DNA sequence: TGCAGCGTTGAAAAGTTGAAGGACACATCCTACGAGCAGTACTTC.

This clonotype was recorded a few times. V gene TRBV10-3 combines with J gene TRBJ2-3, with D unclear. There are 15 residues in the CDR3. Between the trimmed V and J ends, which lost 0 bases and 1 base, there was a span of 8 bases. The germline CDR1 and CDR2 sequences are ENHRY and SYGVKD. This chain's CDR3 is CAISESGSRTDTQYF. CDR3 nucleotide sequence: TGTGCCATCAGTGAGTCCGGAAGTCGCACAGATACGCAGTATTTT.